This is a list of T cell receptor beta chains from one sample in a study of identifying expanded T cells in peripheral blood. Sequenced by immunoSEQ multiplex PCR; TCRdb stores in-frame clones only, minus some. This sample has fewer than 85,000 clones, with about 89% found just once. The material sequenced was blood. The origin of the receptors is a person aged 18 to 70 in good health. CDR3s include the opening cysteine and the closing phenylalanine or tryptophan. The D gene is left open where the match is weak. Part of the rows lack a size; the others show once, few, many or a class for expanded clones.

clone size | D gene | J gene | V gene | CDR3 protein | CDR3 DNA
NA | TRBD1 | TRBJ2-7 | TRBV4-3 | CASSPRQGTYEQYF | TGCGCCAGCAGCCCCCGACAGGGAACTTACGAGCAGTACTTC
NA | TRBD1 | TRBJ2-7 | TRBV2 | CASSLDRGDYEQYF | TGTGCCAGCAGTTTGGACAGGGGAGACTACGAGCAGTACTTC
NA | NA | TRBJ1-6 | TRBV5-1 | CASSLEAESPLHF | TGCGCCAGCAGCTTGGAAGCTGAATCACCCCTCCACTTT
NA | NA | TRBJ1-2 | TRBV2 | CASRRASEGYGYTF | TGTGCCAGCAGGCGGGCCTCGGAAGGTTATGGCTACACCTTC
NA | TRBD2 | TRBJ2-2 | TRBV5-1 | CASRTSGGAAGELFF | TGCGCCAGCCGGACTAGCGGGGGGGCGGCCGGGGAGCTGTTTTTT
NA | TRBD1 | TRBJ1-2 | TRBV28 | CATATGANNYGYTF | TGTGCCACCGCGACAGGGGCGAATAACTATGGCTACACCTTC
NA | TRBD1 | TRBJ2-1 | TRBV6-5 | CASSYQTRDSEQFF | TGTGCCAGCAGTTACCAGACCCGGGACAGTGAGCAGTTCTTC
NA | NA | TRBJ1-5 | TRBV2 | CASSRNNQPQHF | TGTGCCAGCAGTAGGAATAATCAGCCCCAGCATTTT
NA | TRBD2 | TRBJ2-3 | TRBV19 | CASSLTSGTDTQYF | TGTGCCAGTAGTCTCACTAGCGGCACAGATACGCAGTATTTT
NA | NA | TRBJ1-2 | TRBV28 | CASRDRRWAFYGYTF | TGTGCCAGCAGAGACCGACGGTGGGCGTTCTATGGCTACACCTTC
NA | NA | TRBJ1-1 | TRBV25-1 | CATGVNTEAFF | TGTGCCACCGGGGTGAACACTGAAGCTTTCTTT
NA | NA | TRBJ1-2 | TRBV4-1 | CASSQERDRGGYGYTF | TGCGCCAGCAGCCAAGAAAGGGATCGGGGGGGGTATGGCTACACCTTC
NA | NA | TRBJ2-7 | TRBV2 | CASSAAGANYEQYF | TGTGCCAGCTCCGCCGCTGGGGCAAACTACGAGCAGTACTTC
NA | NA | TRBJ2-2 | TRBV9 | CASSVSVSGELFF | TGTGCCAGCAGCGTAAGTGTTTCCGGGGAGCTGTTTTTT
NA | NA | TRBJ1-1 | TRBV5-1 | CASSSGQATEAFF | NA
once | NA | TRBJ2-3 | TRBV5-1 | CASSPGNTDTQYF | TGCGCCAGCAGCCCGGGGAACACAGATACGCAGTATTTT
NA | TRBD2 | TRBJ2-2 | TRBV19 | CASSIEGLAGVGELFF | TGTGCCAGTAGTATAGAAGGACTAGCGGGAGTGGGGGAGCTGTTTTTT
NA | TRBD2 | TRBJ2-1 | TRBV30 | CAWSPSGKHNEQFF | TGTGCCTGGAGCCCTAGCGGGAAGCACAATGAGCAGTTCTTC
NA | NA | TRBJ2-1 | TRBV19 | CASSAFRGYNEQFF | TGTGCCAGTAGTGCCTTCAGGGGTTACAATGAGCAGTTCTTC
NA | TRBD1 | TRBJ1-6 | TRBV11-2 | CASSLVDRVRSPLHF | TGTGCCAGCAGCTTAGTCGACAGGGTTAGGTCACCCCTCCACTTT
once | TRBD2 | TRBJ2-1 | TRBV11-3 | CASSRGGTYNEQFF | TGTGCCAGCAGCCGGGGGGGTACCTACAATGAGCAGTTCTTC
NA | TRBD2 | TRBJ2-7 | TRBV6-5 | CASSYRWEGQYEQYF | TGTGCCAGCAGTTACAGGTGGGAGGGCCAATACGAGCAGTACTTC
NA | TRBD2 | TRBJ2-3 | TRBV28 | CASSLLLLAGSTDTQYF | TGTGCCAGCAGTTTACTACTCCTAGCGGGAAGCACAGATACGCAGTATTTT
NA | NA | TRBJ1-5 | TRBV28 | CASTEMRGASNQPQHF | TGTGCCAGCACTGAAATGAGGGGGGCGAGCAATCAGCCCCAGCATTTT
once | NA | TRBJ1-1 | TRBV30 | CAWRLEPDTEAFF | TGTGCCTGGAGGTTAGAGCCAGACACTGAAGCTTTCTTT
NA | TRBD1 | TRBJ1-1 | TRBV29-1 | CSVASGGNTEAFF | TGCAGCGTGGCCTCAGGGGGCAACACTGAAGCTTTCTTT
NA | NA | TRBJ2-1 | TRBV9 | CASSVDSGLYNEQFF | TGTGCCAGCAGCGTAGACTCGGGACTTTACAATGAGCAGTTCTTC
NA | TRBD2 | TRBJ2-7 | TRBV10-3 | CAISESSGTSGFYEQYF | TGTGCCATCAGTGAGTCCTCGGGGACTAGCGGTTTCTACGAGCAGTACTTC
NA | NA | TRBJ1-1 | TRBV7-8 | CASSPGWSTEAFF | TGTGCCAGCAGCCCGGGATGGAGCACTGAAGCTTTCTTT
NA | TRBD2 | TRBJ2-5 | TRBV5-4 | CASSPPTGRGDQETQYF | TGTGCCAGCAGCCCACCTACTGGGCGGGGGGACCAAGAGACCCAGTACTTC
NA | TRBD2 | TRBJ2-7 | TRBV9 | CASSSQAGVDPYEQYF | TGTGCCAGCAGCAGTCAAGCGGGAGTAGACCCCTACGAGCAGTACTTC
NA | NA | TRBJ1-1 | TRBV7-3 | CASSLTPKDSFNTEAFF | TGTGCCAGCAGCTTAACTCCCAAGGACAGCTTCAACACTGAAGCTTTCTTT
NA | NA | TRBJ2-2 | TRBV25-1 | CASRSTAHTGELFF | TGTGCCAGCAGATCAACAGCACACACCGGGGAGCTGTTTTTT
NA | NA | TRBJ1-2 | TRBV19 | CASSISGHPVGYGYTF | TGTGCCAGTAGTATCTCAGGACATCCCGTTGGCTATGGCTACACCTTC
NA | TRBD1 | TRBJ1-2 | TRBV6-6 | CASTDRGSGYTF | TGTGCCAGCACTGACAGGGGCTCCGGCTACACCTTC
once | NA | TRBJ2-2 | TRBV18 | CASFPHTGLTGELFF | TGTGCCAGCTTCCCGCACACCGGACTTACCGGGGAGCTGTTTTTT
NA | TRBD1 | TRBJ2-5 | TRBV6-5 | CASSGPGQGAKTQYF | TGTGCCAGCAGTGGACCGGGACAGGGGGCTAAGACCCAGTACTTC
NA | NA | TRBJ1-6 | TRBV9 | CASSELGSSYNSPLHF | TGTGCCAGCAGCGAGCTAGGGAGCTCCTATAATTCACCCCTCCACTTT
NA | NA | TRBJ1-1 | TRBV19 | CASRNRAGNTEAFF | TGTGCCAGTAGAAATCGGGCGGGGAACACTGAAGCTTTCTTT
NA | NA | TRBJ1-1 | TRBV27 | CASSLKQGLGRAFF | TGTGCCAGCAGTCTCAAACAAGGCCTCGGGAGAGCTTTCTTT
NA | TRBD2 | TRBJ2-1 | TRBV19 | CASSIDPIRLSGVYNEQFF | TGTGCCAGTAGTATAGATCCAATACGGCTTAGCGGGGTATACAATGAGCAGTTCTTC
NA | NA | TRBJ2-7 | TRBV5-1 | CASRAVGSYEQYF | TGCGCCAGCAGGGCGGTGGGATCCTACGAGCAGTACTTC
NA | NA | TRBJ1-5 | TRBV10-2 | CASSDDWGDQPQHF | TGCGCCAGCAGTGACGATTGGGGGGATCAGCCCCAGCATTTT
NA | NA | TRBJ2-3 | TRBV19 | CASSSSGGADTQYF | TGTGCCAGTAGTTCAAGTGGGGGAGCAGATACGCAGTATTTT
once | TRBD1 | TRBJ2-7 | TRBV6-5 | CASSGTGAPYEQYF | TGTGCCAGCAGTGGTACAGGGGCCCCCTACGAGCAGTACTTC
NA | NA | TRBJ1-1 | TRBV19 | CASSTPGTNTEAFF | TGTGCCAGTAGTACGCCGGGTACGAACACTGAAGCTTTCTTT
NA | NA | TRBJ2-5 | TRBV10-1 | CASSESSKEETQYF | TGCGCCAGCAGTGAGTCGAGCAAGGAGGAGACCCAGTACTTC
NA | TRBD2 | TRBJ2-1 | TRBV28 | CASRVHPGGEQFF | TGTGCCAGCAGAGTCCACCCGGGAGGAGAGCAGTTCTTC
few | NA | TRBJ1-2 | TRBV6-1 | CASSEGSGCTF | TGTGCCAGCAGTGAAGGTTCCGGGTGTACCTTC
NA | NA | TRBJ2-7 | TRBV11-2 | CASQSGSYEQYF | TGTGCCAGTCAGTCTGGTTCCTACGAGCAGTACTTC
NA | NA | TRBJ2-1 | TRBV9 | CASSVMGEYNEQFF | TGTGCCAGCAGCGTAATGGGAGAGTACAATGAGCAGTTCTTC
NA | TRBD2 | TRBJ2-2 | TRBV7-2 | CASSPIAGVNTGELFF | TGTGCCAGCAGCCCAATAGCGGGGGTTAACACCGGGGAGCTGTTTTTT
few | NA | TRBJ2-5 | TRBV7-2 | CASSLARQGFGTQYF | TGTGCCAGCAGCTTAGCGAGGCAGGGGTTTGGGACCCAGTACTTC